One and the same sample provided the 18 T cell receptor beta chains below, sequenced in a study of T cells expressing NK-cell markers. With the 5' RACE reads reprocessed, TCRdb shows one record per CDR3 protein and no DNA. The listing records a few hundred thousand distinct CDR3 sequences. Sample: blood T cells: a sorted CD56 or NKG2C T cell subset, CD4+ or CD8+ T cells, or bulk PBMC T cells (not recorded which). These receptors all come from a man aged 18 to 29 in good health.

The chain employs TRBV28 and TRBJ2-3; TCRdb's D call, TRBD2, is unchecked because there is no DNA. Per germline, CDR1 MDHEN and CDR2 SYDVKM. This CDR3 is 16 amino acids long. This chain's CDR3 is CASSLFHGSGTDTQYF.

The V gene is TRBV20-1, the J gene TRBJ2-5; absent DNA, TCRdb's TRBD1 call cannot be checked. The CDR3 loop spans 13 amino acids. The germline V gene has CDR1 DFQATT and CDR2 SNEGSKA (reference sequence). CDR3 region: CSATRGGEETQYF.

The rearrangement uses TRBV6-5 and TRBJ1-1; the D gene TCRdb calls, TRBD1, cannot be checked with no DNA. This CDR3 comprises 16 residues. Germline V gene lookup returns CDR1 MNHEY and CDR2 SVGAGI. The CDR3 protein is CASSYEPGGLDTEAFF.

The chain recombines TRBV6-2 or TRBV6-3 with TRBJ2-7; the D call of TRBD1 rests on TCRdb alone, since no DNA is present to check it. The CDR3 sequence is 17 residues long. CDR1 is MNHEY, CDR2 SVGEGT, per germline. CDR3 sequence reads: CASSSQSLTGFTYEQYF.

This rearrangement joins TRBV6-1 to TRBJ2-7; the D call of TRBD2 rests on TCRdb alone, since no DNA is present to check it. Per the germline V gene, CDR1 is MNHNS and CDR2 is SASEGT. This CDR3 has 13 residues. Here the CDR3 reads CASNTRGRYEQYF.

V usage is TRBV6-1 and J usage is TRBJ2-3; the TCRdb call, TRBD1, lacks DNA for checking. CDR3 length: 11 amino acids. Per germline, CDR1 MNHNS and CDR2 SASEGT. CDR3 sequence reads: CATGALDTQYF.

The chain couples TRBV7-9 to TRBJ1-1; TCRdb names TRBD1, which stays unverified in the absence of DNA. This CDR3 is 15 amino acids long. CDR1 SEHNR and CDR2 FQNEAQ come from the germline V gene (reference sequence). This chain's CDR3 is CASSSRTPSFTEAFF. Complete variable domain (other parts from reference TRBV7-9 and TRBJ1-1): DTGVSQNPRHKITKRGQNVTFRCDPISEHNRLYWYRQTLGQGPEFLTYFQNEAQLEKSRLLSDRFSAERPKGSFSTLEIQRTEQGDSAMYLCASSSRTPSFTEAFFGQGTRLTVV.

This sequence joins TRBV10-3 and TRBJ2-7; the D gene TCRdb calls, TRBD2, cannot be checked with no DNA. The germline V gene has CDR1 ENHRY and CDR2 SYGVKD. The CDR3 extends over 13 amino acids. The CDR3 is CAISEDGPGEQYF.

The rearrangement links TRBV29-1 to TRBJ1-1. The CDR3 is 12 amino acids. Germline V CDR1 and CDR2: SQVTM, ANQGSEA. The CDR3 protein is CSYRTADTEAFF.

The chain employs TRBV7-9 and TRBJ2-3; TCRdb proposes TRBD2, but this gene call is untestable without DNA. Germline CDR1 SEHNR, CDR2 FQNEAQ (reference sequence). The CDR3 sequence is 14 residues long. CDR3 residues: CASSPGALTDTQYF.

V and J are TRBV11-2 and TRBJ1-2; the TCRdb D gene call, TRBD1, has no DNA to confirm it. The length of the CDR3 is 15 residues. CDR1 is SGHAT and CDR2 is FQNNGV in the germline V gene. The CDR3 region is CASSHRDGRLYGYTF.

The chain links TRBV6-1 to TRBJ2-3; TCRdb gives TRBD1 as the D gene, but with no DNA this cannot be confirmed. Germline CDR1 is MNHNS and CDR2 is SASEGT. This CDR3 has 18 amino acids. Here the CDR3 reads CASSAISSGGWGADTQYF.

The genes are TRBV6-5 and TRBJ2-3; TCRdb calls TRBD2, which cannot be checked without DNA. The CDR3 is 16 amino acids. Germline V gene sequence: CDR1 MNHEY, CDR2 SVGAGI. CDR3 sequence: CASSLIAGASTDTQYF.

V and J are TRBV29-1 and TRBJ1-1; TCRdb gives TRBD1 as the D gene, but with no DNA this cannot be confirmed. Germline V gene data show CDR1 as SQVTM and CDR2 as ANQGSEA. This CDR3 has 14 amino acids. The CDR3 here is CSVQGGTRGTEAFF.

This chain connects TRBV12-3 or TRBV12-4 to TRBJ1-4; TCRdb selects TRBD1, and the lack of DNA leaves this call unchecked. The CDR3 extends over 15 amino acids. The CDR3 protein is CASSVGTGGGEKLFF.

The CDR3 reads CASTGGGDGYTF. The chain recombines TRBV7-9 with TRBJ1-2. CDR3 length equals 12 residues. The germline CDR1 and CDR2 sequences are SEHNR and FQNEAQ (reference sequence).

This chain links TRBV27 with TRBJ1-5; TCRdb's D call of TRBD1 is untestable without DNA. The CDR3 totals 19 residues. CDR1 is MNHEY and CDR2 is SMNVEV in the germline V gene (reference sequence). The CDR3 reads CASSLAGTGGRYSNQPQHF.

The genes are TRBV11-2 and TRBJ2-5; TCRdb lists TRBD1, though no DNA is available to test this call. The germline V gene has CDR1 SGHAT and CDR2 FQNNGV. The CDR3 has 14 amino acids. The CDR3 reads CASSQDQGVETQYF.